This TCR beta chain was identified in a study of CD8 T cells in ankylosing spondylitis. V was cut by 6 bases and J by 0 bases, with 11 bases left in between. This CDR3 is built from 14 residues. The germline gives CDR1 MNHNS, CDR2 SASEGT. TCRdb analysed the 5' RACE reads with MiXCR anew, one entry per CDR3 protein. Of some 150,000 distinct CDR3 sequences detected, more than 40% appear once; the ten largest clones hold roughly 15%. This TCR was recovered from a male donor with ankylosing spondylitis. The chain is built from TRBV6-1 and TRBJ1-1, with D possibly TRBD1 on 5 matching bases. Sample: synovial fluid, either unsorted or a sorted T cell fraction (not recorded which). CDR3 DNA: TGTGCCAGCAGCACTGGGACGTTGAACACTGAAGCTTTCTTT. It translates to CASSTGTLNTEAFF.